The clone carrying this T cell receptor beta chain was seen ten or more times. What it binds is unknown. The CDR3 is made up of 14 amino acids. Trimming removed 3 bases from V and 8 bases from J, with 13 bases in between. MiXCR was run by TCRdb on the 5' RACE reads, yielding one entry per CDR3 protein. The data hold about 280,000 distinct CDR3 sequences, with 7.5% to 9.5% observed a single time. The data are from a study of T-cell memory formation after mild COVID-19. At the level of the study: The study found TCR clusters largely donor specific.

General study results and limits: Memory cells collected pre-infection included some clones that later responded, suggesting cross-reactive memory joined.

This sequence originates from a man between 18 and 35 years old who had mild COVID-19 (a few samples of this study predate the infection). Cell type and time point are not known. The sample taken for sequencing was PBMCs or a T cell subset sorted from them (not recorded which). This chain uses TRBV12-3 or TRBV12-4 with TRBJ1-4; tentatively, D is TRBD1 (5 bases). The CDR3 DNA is TGTGCCAGCAGTTTGGGCAGGGTACGGGAAAAACTGTTTTTT. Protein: CASSLGRVREKLFF.